Below are 22 T cell receptor beta chains sequenced from a single sample in a study of T cells in Graves' hyperthyroidism and ophthalmopathy (dated by TCRdb to between 2018 and 2021). Library preparation was by multiplex PCR. Reads for this sample came from an Illumina HiSeq 2000. The TCR beta CDR3 regions were amplified from RNA transcripts. The TCR CDR3 was subjected to a first round of RT-PCR using the HTBI primer set and the Qiagen OneStep RT-PCR kit. The public reads were reanalyzed by TCRdb: fastp trimming at Q25, MiXCR alignment, in-frame beta chains only. When rows share a CDR3 protein, they turn into one entry using the most common DNA and genes. For this sample the table gives around 700,000 distinct CDR3 sequences, of which under 20% were detected only once. Of the sample, over 15% falls within the top ten clones. The material sequenced was blood. These receptor sequences come from a woman aged 50 to 65 with Graves' hyperthyroidism that later progressed to Graves' ophthalmopathy.

The gene calls are TRBV5-1 and TRBJ1-3, with 8 nucleotides matching TRBD1. This CDR3 has 14 amino acids. The V gene's germline CDR1 is SGHRS and CDR2 YFSETQ. Germline trimming cut 5 bases from V and 6 bases from J; bases unmatched to any gene: 7. The CDR3 nucleotides read TGCGCCAGCAGTGATGACAGGGGAGTAAACACCATATATTTT. Its translation: CASSDDRGVNTIYF.

A few counts support this clonotype. The CDR3 region is CASSSQYPRPGGYTF. The CDR3 bases are TGTGCCAGCAGCTCCCAATACCCCAGGCCGGGAGGCTACACCTTC. The rearrangement uses TRBV11-2 and TRBJ1-2; D gene ambiguous. CDR1 is SGHAT and CDR2 is FQNNGV in the germline V gene. V was trimmed by 4 bases and J by 8 bases, leaving 20 bases between them. The CDR3 sequence is 15 residues long.

This clonotype was seen ten or more times. The V gene is TRBV5-1, the J gene TRBJ2-7; D is possibly TRBD1 (6 bases). The CDR3 extends over 14 amino acids. V was clipped by 4 bases and J by 2 bases, with 13 bases between them. Germline V CDR1 and CDR2: SGHRS, YFSETQ. CDR3 protein: CASSHSDSPYEQYF. Written as DNA, the CDR3 is TGCGCCAGCAGCCATTCGGACAGCCCCTACGAGCAGTACTTC.

In its sample, this clonotype was seen many times. The CDR3 is CAWSVVTVDGYTF. The CDR3 DNA follows: TGTGCCTGGAGTGTGGTAACAGTCGATGGCTACACCTTC. The genes are TRBV30 and TRBJ1-2; D uncertain. The CDR3 has 13 amino acids. Germline-derived CDR1 and CDR2 are GTSNPN and SVGIG (reference sequence). Trimming shortened V by 0 bases and J by 6 bases, and 11 bases separated the two germline ends.

This clonotype has ten or more counts. This chain joins TRBV6-6 and TRBJ2-5; 14 positions match TRBD2. Trimming cost V 2 bases and J 5 bases; bases outside gene matches: 16. Germline V gene lookup returns CDR1 MNHNY and CDR2 SVGAGI (reference sequence). This CDR3 spans 20 amino acids. DNA of the CDR3: TGTGCCAGCAGTTACACCTCACTAGGGACTAGCGGGGGCCAAGGGGAGACCCAGTACTTC. As protein: CASSYTSLGTSGGQGETQYF.

This chain links TRBV27 with TRBJ2-6; tentatively, D is TRBD2 (5 bases). The CDR3 runs to 16 residues. V lost 6 bases, J lost 0 bases, and 12 bases lay in between. CDR1 and CDR2 from the germline V gene are MNHEY and SMNVEV (reference sequence). The CDR3 DNA sequence: TGTGCCAGCAGCCCCGGGGTGGGCTCTGGGGCCAACGTCCTGACTTTC. This gives the protein CASSPGVGSGANVLTF.

This clonotype showed up just a few times. J is TRBJ1-2 and V is TRBV19; no definite D call. V gave up 6 bases and J gave up 4 bases, with 18 bases separating them. This CDR3 has 15 residues. CDR1 LNHDA and CDR2 SQIVND come from the germline V gene (reference sequence). The CDR3 region is CASRPGNDKTYGYTF. The CDR3 DNA follows: TGTGCCAGTAGACCGGGGAATGATAAAACCTATGGCTACACCTTC.

The chain has TRBV6-2 or TRBV6-3 and TRBJ2-1; a weak D match, TRBD1 (5 bases). V shed 5 bases and J shed 2 bases, with 25 bases lying between them. Germline CDR1 is MNHEY and CDR2 is SVGEGT. The CDR3 runs 19 residues. This CDR3 is CASSTPDSGFRVPYNEQFF. Written as DNA, the CDR3 is TGTGCCAGCAGTACCCCTGACAGTGGTTTCCGGGTGCCCTACAATGAGCAGTTCTTC.

The table lists this clonotype with a few counts. The chain recombines TRBV5-8 with TRBJ1-5; no clear D. V gave up 7 bases and J gave up 5 bases, with 10 bases separating them. There are 12 residues in the CDR3. CDR1 and CDR2 from the germline V gene are SGHTS and YDEGEE. CDR3 loop: CASVGRDQPQHF. Written as DNA, the CDR3 is TGTGCCAGCGTAGGTCGGGATCAGCCCCAGCATTTT.

This clonotype was observed a few times. This rearrangement joins TRBV12-3 or TRBV12-4 to TRBJ2-2; D remains ambiguous. Trimming removed 2 bases at V and 7 bases at J, with 11 bases between. The CDR3 runs 14 residues. This chain's CDR3 is CASSLFPVDGELFF. CDR3 sequence (DNA): TGTGCCAGCAGTTTATTCCCCGTGGACGGGGAGCTGTTTTTT.

This clonotype has only a few counts. The chain combines TRBV9 with TRBJ1-6, with 7 bases that match TRBD1. CDR3 length equals 13 residues. Germline V lookup: CDR1 SGDLS, CDR2 YYNGEE. V lost 7 bases, J lost 10 bases, and 8 bases stayed unmatched. CDR3 region: CASAQGGYSPLHF. Written as DNA, the CDR3 is TGTGCCAGCGCCCAGGGGGGGTACTCACCCCTCCACTTT.

V and J are TRBV6-1 and TRBJ2-7, with 15 bases identical to TRBD2. V dropped 7 bases and J dropped 2; count of bases not matched to a gene: 12. The CDR3 has 18 residues. Germline V gene data show CDR1 as MNHNS and CDR2 as SASEGT. The CDR3 spells CASTMGLAGGFPAYEQYF. The CDR3, as DNA: TGTGCCAGCACCATGGGACTAGCGGGGGGCTTTCCCGCCTACGAGCAGTACTTC.

The chain couples TRBV9 to TRBJ2-7, with D perhaps assigned TRBD1 or TRBD2 (5 bases each). The germline gives CDR1 SGDLS, CDR2 YYNGEE. The V and J ends lost 2 bases and 0 bases respectively, with 15 bases between them. There are 16 residues in the CDR3. The DNA for the CDR3 is TGTGCCAGCAGCGTTACCGGGACGGCGACCTCCTACGAGCAGTACTTC. It yields the protein CASSVTGTATSYEQYF.

The chain carries TRBV19 and TRBJ1-5; D not resolved. V lost 4 bases and J lost 5, with 15 bases in between. CDR3 size: 15 residues. Per the germline V gene, CDR1 is LNHDA and CDR2 is SQIVND (reference sequence). In nucleotides, the CDR3 is TGTGCCAGTAGTAAGACGGAAGGCGGGCATCAGCCCCAGCATTTT. Amino acid sequence: CASSKTEGGHQPQHF.

This clonotype appeared many times. The V and J genes are TRBV6-2 or TRBV6-3 and TRBJ1-1; D uncertain. The V end lost 6 bases, the J end lost 1 base, and 3 bases lay between the germline ends. The length of the CDR3 is 11 residues. Germline V gives CDR1 MNHEY, CDR2 SVGEGT. CDR3 region: CASRKNTEAFF. In DNA, the CDR3 is TGTGCCAGCAGAAAGAACACTGAAGCTTTCTTT.

The rearrangement uses TRBV24-1 and TRBJ2-7; 7 bases agree with TRBD1. V lost 4 bases and J lost 2; bases outside the gene matches: 4. This CDR3 has 14 residues. From germline, CDR1 is KGHDR and CDR2 SFDVKD. This CDR3 reads CATSEPDRAYEQYF. The CDR3 DNA follows: TGTGCCACCAGTGAGCCCGACAGGGCCTACGAGCAGTACTTC.

This chain uses TRBV11-2 with TRBJ2-7; 8 bases are shared with TRBD2. This CDR3 comprises 16 residues. Looked up from germline, CDR1 is SGHAT and CDR2 is FQNNGV. The junction had 11 bases not matched to a gene; V was cut back by 1 base and J by 6 bases. CDR3 loop: CASSLGSGLGVREQYF. In DNA, the CDR3 is TGTGCCAGCAGCTTAGGATCGGGACTAGGAGTACGCGAGCAGTACTTC.

This clonotype was seen a few times. This chain joins TRBV6-5 and TRBJ1-2; D gene ambiguous. V lost 4 bases, J lost 4 bases, and 7 bases lay in between. Germline values: CDR1 MNHEY, CDR2 SVGAGI. The CDR3 length is 12 residues. The CDR3 loop is CASSSAAYGYTF. CDR3 coding DNA: TGTGCCAGCAGTTCGGCGGCCTATGGCTACACCTTC.

This clonotype was observed at least ten times. The V call is TRBV6-1, the J call TRBJ2-5; 9 nucleotides agree with TRBD2. This CDR3 spans 16 amino acids. V gave up 5 bases and J gave up 1 base; unmatched junction bases: 8. Looked up from germline, CDR1 is MNHNS and CDR2 is SASEGT. CDR3 DNA: TGTGCCAGCAGTCCAACGTGGCGGGGGGGCCAAGAGACCCAGTACTTC. Amino acids: CASSPTWRGGQETQYF.

The table lists this clonotype with a few counts. The chain links TRBV12-3 or TRBV12-4 to TRBJ1-2, with D possibly matching TRBD1 (6 bases). The CDR3 covers 14 residues. V gave up 2 bases and J gave up 4 bases, with 11 bases separating them. The CDR3 protein is CASSLTGNPYGYTF. The CDR3 bases are TGTGCCAGCAGTTTAACAGGGAATCCCTATGGCTACACCTTC.

The rearrangement joins TRBV12-3 or TRBV12-4 to TRBJ1-6, with D unresolved. This CDR3 region has 12 residues. V lost 8 bases and J 4 bases, leaving 6 bases between the germline ends. The CDR3 is CASGDYNSPLHF. The CDR3 DNA is TGTGCCAGCGGAGATTATAATTCACCCCTCCACTTT.

This clonotype was recorded at least ten times. This rearrangement joins TRBV12-3 or TRBV12-4 to TRBJ1-3; D is possibly TRBD1 (5 bases). Between the trimmed V and J ends, which lost 7 bases and 4 bases, there was a span of 17 bases. The CDR3 is 15 residues long. The CDR3 coding sequence is TGTGCCAGCAAAAGGACATATCTCGGAGGAAACACCATATATTTT. Its translation is CASKRTYLGGNTIYF.